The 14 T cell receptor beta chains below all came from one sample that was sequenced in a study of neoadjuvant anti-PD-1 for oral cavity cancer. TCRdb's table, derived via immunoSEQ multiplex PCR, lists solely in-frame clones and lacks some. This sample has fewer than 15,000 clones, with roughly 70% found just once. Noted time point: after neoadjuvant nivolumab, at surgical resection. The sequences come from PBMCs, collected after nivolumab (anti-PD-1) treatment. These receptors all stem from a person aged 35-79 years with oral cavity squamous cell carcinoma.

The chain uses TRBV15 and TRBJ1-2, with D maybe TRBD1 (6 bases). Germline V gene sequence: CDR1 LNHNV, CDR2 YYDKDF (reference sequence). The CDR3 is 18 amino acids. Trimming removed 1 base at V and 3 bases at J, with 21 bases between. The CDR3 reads CATSRGTLDRMEDYGYTF. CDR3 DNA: TGTGCCACCAGCAGAGGGACCCTGGACAGAATGGAAGACTATGGCTACACCTTC.

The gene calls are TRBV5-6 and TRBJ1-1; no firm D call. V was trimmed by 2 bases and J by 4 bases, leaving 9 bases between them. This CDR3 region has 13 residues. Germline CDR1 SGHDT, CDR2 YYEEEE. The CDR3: CASSLSGGTEAFF. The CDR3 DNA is TGTGCCAGCAGCTTAAGCGGAGGCACTGAAGCTTTCTTT.

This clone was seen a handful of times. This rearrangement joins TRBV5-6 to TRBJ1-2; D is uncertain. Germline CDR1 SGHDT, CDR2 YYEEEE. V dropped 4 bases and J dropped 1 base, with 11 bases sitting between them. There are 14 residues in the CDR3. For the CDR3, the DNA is TGTGCCAGCAGCCCGGACGGTCGTAACTATGGCTACACCTTC. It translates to CASSPDGRNYGYTF.

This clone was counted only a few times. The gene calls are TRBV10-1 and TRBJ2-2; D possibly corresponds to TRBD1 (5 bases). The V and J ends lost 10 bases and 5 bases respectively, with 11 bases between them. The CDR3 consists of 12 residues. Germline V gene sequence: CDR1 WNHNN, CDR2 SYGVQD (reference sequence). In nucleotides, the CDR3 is TGCGCCACGAAGGGGTCTACCGGGGAGCTGTTTTTT. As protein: CATKGSTGELFF.

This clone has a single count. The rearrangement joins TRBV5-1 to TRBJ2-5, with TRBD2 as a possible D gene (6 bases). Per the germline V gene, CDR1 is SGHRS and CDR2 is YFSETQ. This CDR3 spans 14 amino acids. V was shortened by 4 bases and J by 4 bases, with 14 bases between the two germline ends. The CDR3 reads CASSRDSGRETQYF. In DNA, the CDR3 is TGCGCCAGCAGCAGGGACTCCGGCCGAGAGACCCAGTACTTC.

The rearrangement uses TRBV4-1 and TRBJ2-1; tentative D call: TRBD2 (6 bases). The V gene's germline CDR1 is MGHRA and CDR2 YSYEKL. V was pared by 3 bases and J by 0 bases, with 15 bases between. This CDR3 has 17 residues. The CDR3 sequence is CASSHLILAPSYNEQFF. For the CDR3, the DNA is TGCGCCAGCAGCCATCTAATACTAGCCCCCTCCTACAATGAGCAGTTCTTC.

This CDR3 reads CASTSSGGPHEQYF. The CDR3 DNA follows: TGTGCCAGCACCTCCTCGGGGGGGCCCCACGAGCAGTACTTC. The chain couples TRBV6-5 to TRBJ2-7, with 8 positions matching TRBD2. V lost 7 bases and J lost 5; bases outside the gene matches: 10. This CDR3 has 14 residues. Germline values: CDR1 MNHEY, CDR2 SVGAGI.

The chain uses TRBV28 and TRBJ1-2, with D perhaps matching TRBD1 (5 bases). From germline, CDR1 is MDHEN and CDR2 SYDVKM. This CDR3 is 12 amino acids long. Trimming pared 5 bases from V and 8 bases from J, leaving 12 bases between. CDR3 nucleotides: TGTGCCAGCAGTCTCAGGGCGCGAGGCTACACCTTC. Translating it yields CASSLRARGYTF.

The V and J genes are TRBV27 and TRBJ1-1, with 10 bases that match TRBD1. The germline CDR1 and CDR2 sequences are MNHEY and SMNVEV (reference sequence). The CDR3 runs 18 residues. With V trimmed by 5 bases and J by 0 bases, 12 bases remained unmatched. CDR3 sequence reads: CASSATDRGLAVNTEAFF. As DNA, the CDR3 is TGTGCCAGCAGTGCCACGGACAGGGGGTTAGCGGTGAACACTGAAGCTTTCTTT.

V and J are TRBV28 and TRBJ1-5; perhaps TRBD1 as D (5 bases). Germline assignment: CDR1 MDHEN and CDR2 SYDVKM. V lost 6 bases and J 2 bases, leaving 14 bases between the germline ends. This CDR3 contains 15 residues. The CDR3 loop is CASRAGPTGNQPQHF. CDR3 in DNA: TGTGCCAGCAGGGCAGGCCCGACAGGCAATCAGCCCCAGCATTTT.

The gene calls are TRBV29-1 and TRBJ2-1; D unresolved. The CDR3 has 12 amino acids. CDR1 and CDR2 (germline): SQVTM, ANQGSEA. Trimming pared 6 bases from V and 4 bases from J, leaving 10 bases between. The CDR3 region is CSVRPVYNEQFF. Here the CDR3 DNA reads TGCAGCGTGAGGCCGGTATACAATGAGCAGTTCTTC.

The CDR3 nucleotides read TGTGCCAGCAGTCGTTCCCAAGCGGTATCCTACGAGCAGTACTTC. It encodes CASSRSQAVSYEQYF. J is TRBJ2-7 and V is TRBV6-5; D perhaps matches TRBD2 (5 bases). Germline values: CDR1 MNHEY, CDR2 SVGAGI. Trimming pared 5 bases from V and 1 base from J, leaving 15 bases between. The CDR3 covers 15 residues.

The CDR3 loop reads CAISEDVPTGELFF. CDR3 nucleotides: TGTGCCATCAGTGAGGACGTACCCACCGGGGAGCTGTTTTTT. This chain links TRBV10-3 with TRBJ2-2, with D unclear. CDR1 is ENHRY, CDR2 SYGVKD, per germline. The length of the CDR3 is 14 residues. Trimming removed 2 bases from V and 4 bases from J, with 8 bases in between.

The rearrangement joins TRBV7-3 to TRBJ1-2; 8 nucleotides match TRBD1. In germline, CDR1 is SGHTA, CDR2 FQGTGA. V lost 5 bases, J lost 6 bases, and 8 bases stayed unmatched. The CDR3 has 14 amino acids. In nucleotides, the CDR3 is TGTGCCAGCAGCCCACGGGACAGGCGAGATGGCTACACCTTC. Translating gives CASSPRDRRDGYTF.